This T cell receptor (beta chain) was sequenced for a study of T cell repertoires in cytomegalovirus infection. Study-level information: Signatures in public TCR beta sequences pointed to both CMV infection and matching HLA type. Study results and limitations: HLA-C-restricted TCR beta clonotypes specific for CMV led the ex vivo response. CMV carriers having the relevant HLA were flagged by cumulative public TCR beta family frequency.

TCRdb ran MiXCR on the reads and lists one entry per CDR3 protein. This sample carries around 530,000 distinct CDR3 sequences, about 25% of them seen once, and the ten largest clones take under 15%. After removal of 6 bases from V and 7 bases from J, the junction contained 8 bases not matched to a gene. The CDR3 totals 15 residues. This clonotype was counted a few times. What it recognizes is unknown. Sequencing was done on a sample of PBMCs. The chain joins TRBV12-3 or TRBV12-4 to TRBJ2-1; TRBD2 matches at 11 bases. The source is a human donor in good health (CMV status not recorded). Some clones in this sample may be carry-over from other donors' samples. CDR3 loop: CASRPLAGGRNEQFF. Written as DNA, the CDR3 is TGTGCCAGCAGGCCCTTAGCGGGAGGGCGTAATGAGCAGTTCTTC.